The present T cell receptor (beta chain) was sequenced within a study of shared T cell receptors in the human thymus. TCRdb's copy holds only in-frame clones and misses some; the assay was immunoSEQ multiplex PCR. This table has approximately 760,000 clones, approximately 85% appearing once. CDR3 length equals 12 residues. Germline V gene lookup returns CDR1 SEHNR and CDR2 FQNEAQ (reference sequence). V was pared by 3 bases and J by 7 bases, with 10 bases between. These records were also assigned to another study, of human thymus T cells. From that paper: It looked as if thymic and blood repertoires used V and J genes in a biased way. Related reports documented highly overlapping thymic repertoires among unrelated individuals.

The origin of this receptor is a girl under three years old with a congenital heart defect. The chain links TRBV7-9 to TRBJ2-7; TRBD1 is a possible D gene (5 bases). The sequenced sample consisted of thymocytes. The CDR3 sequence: CASSLTVVEQYF. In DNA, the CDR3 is TGTGCCAGCAGCTTGACAGTGGTAGAGCAGTACTTC.